This T cell receptor (beta chain) was captured by sequencing in a study of shared clonotypes between healthy human individuals. Notes on this clone: Its antigen is unknown.

This CDR3 is 19 amino acids long. V was clipped by 3 bases and J by 1 base, with 24 bases between them. Germline-derived CDR1 and CDR2 are MNHNS and SASEGT. Whole-study results and caveats: Blood was the sole source, and tissue repertoires probably differ.

Genomic DNA, for the unsorted samples, came from about 90 million PBMCs. Each cell subset's genomic DNA was divided evenly among several immunoSEQ plates. Clones were read by immunoSEQ multiplex PCR, and TCRdb kept only the in-frame ones, dropping some. The sample comprises roughly 500,000 clones, over 70% of which are singletons, and approximately 11% rests with the top ten. This clonotype was obtained from a woman aged 35 to 49 in good health. Some clones in this sample may be carry-over from other donors' samples. The source material was PBMCs. The chain has TRBV6-1 and TRBJ1-1, with TRBD1 as a possible D gene (5 bases). DNA for the CDR3: TGTGCCAGCAGTGACCTGTTTCGGGCAGTGGGGCGGGGGAACACTGAAGCTTTCTTT. The encoded protein is CASSDLFRAVGRGNTEAFF.